The sequence of this T cell receptor (beta chain) was determined in a study of identical twins. A universal primer site arose from template switching, and cDNA bore unique molecular identifiers. One entry per CDR3 protein, called by TCRdb with MiXCR from the 5' RACE reads. This table has around 960,000 distinct CDR3 sequences, roughly an eighth appearing once. This clonotype was seen more than once but under ten times. What it binds is unknown. Study-level points and caveats: Insertion counts were lower in abundant cord blood beta clonotypes, a trend that memory repertoires did not show. The study reached conclusions through statistical analysis that was cross-sectional, not following the same donors.

These data were likewise used in another study, on yellow fever vaccine responses in identical twins.

This clonotype originated in a woman younger than 35 in good health. The specimen was PBMCs.

The CDR3 DNA follows: TGTGCCAGCACTATGGGACTAGCGGGAAATGAGCAGTTCTTC. It translates to CASTMGLAGNEQFF. The chain carries TRBV27 and TRBJ2-1, with 13 bases that match TRBD2. The J segment lost 7 bases and the V segment lost 7 bases, leaving 4 bases of the junction unmatched. Germline CDR1 is MNHEY and CDR2 is SMNVEV (reference sequence). The CDR3 is 14 amino acids.